One and the same sample provided the 23 T cell receptor beta chains below, sequenced in a study of CD8+ T cells in alopecia areata. Sequencing relied on a cDNA template that was reverse transcribed from extracted RNA. Produced via immunoSEQ multiplex PCR; TCRdb's table is partial and in-frame only. The table shows 150,000 or so clones, with approximately 70% occurring only once. The specimen was CD8+ T cells sorted from blood, collected at week 0. All receptors come from a human donor with alopecia areata.

This chain uses TRBV2 with TRBJ2-2, with D possibly being TRBD2 (5 bases). Trimming removed 7 bases at V and 9 bases at J, with 9 bases between. The germline V gene has CDR1 SNHLY and CDR2 FYNNEI. The CDR3 has 11 amino acids. The chain's CDR3 is CASKGARELFF. DNA of the CDR3: TGTGCCAGCAAGGGAGCTCGGGAGCTGTTTTTT.

This clone came up a few times. The same CDR3 arises from other DNA sequences in this sample as well. J is TRBJ2-3 and V is TRBV29-1, with a possible D match to TRBD1 (5 bases). Trimming shortened V by 6 bases and J by 5 bases, and 6 bases separated the two germline ends. Germline assignment: CDR1 SQVTM and CDR2 ANQGSEA. The CDR3 totals 10 residues. The CDR3, as DNA: TGCAGCGTCAGGGTAGATACGCAGTATTTT. This gives the protein CSVRVDTQYF.

CDR3 loop: CAWSVGSSSYEQYF. CDR3 nucleotides: TGTGCCTGGAGTGTAGGCAGTAGCTCCTACGAGCAGTACTTC. This chain joins TRBV30 and TRBJ2-7, with D unresolved. Germline V lookup: CDR1 GTSNPN, CDR2 SVGIG (reference sequence). CDR3 length: 14 amino acids. V lost 0 bases, J lost 0 bases, and 9 bases lay in between.

The chain carries TRBV29-1 and TRBJ2-1, with a tentative D call TRBD1 (8 bases). The V and J ends lost 4 bases and 5 bases respectively, with 18 bases between them. The CDR3 is 15 residues long. Germline V lookup: CDR1 SQVTM, CDR2 ANQGSEA. CDR3 sequence: CSVVGGDRPNNEQFF. The DNA for the CDR3 is TGCAGCGTTGTGGGGGGGGACAGGCCAAACAATGAGCAGTTCTTC.

The rearrangement links TRBV28 to TRBJ1-2, with D perhaps matching TRBD1 (5 bases). This CDR3 has 16 residues. Looked up from germline, CDR1 is MDHEN and CDR2 is SYDVKM. With 3 bases removed from V and 4 bases from J, the gap between germline ends came to 18 bases. CDR3: CASSLGRGRQVYGYTF. The CDR3 coding sequence is TGTGCCAGCAGTTTGGGTAGGGGCAGGCAAGTCTATGGCTACACCTTC.

This clone was picked up a small number of times. The rearrangement joins TRBV11-2 to TRBJ2-7, with a possible D match to TRBD1 (5 bases). The V end lost 5 bases, the J end lost 7 bases, and 12 bases lay between the germline ends. CDR1 and CDR2 from the germline V gene are SGHAT and FQNNGV. The CDR3 runs 12 residues. The CDR3 DNA is TGTGCCAGCAGCCCCAGGGCCTGGGAGCAGTACTTC. It codes for CASSPRAWEQYF.

Regarding this clone: One end of the junction varies from germline; a read error may be responsible. CDR3 residues: CASREDFTSTDTQYF. The DNA for the CDR3 is TGTGCCAGCAGGGAAGATTTTACTAGCACAGATACGCAGTATTTT. The rearrangement uses TRBV2 and TRBJ2-3; D uncertain. This CDR3 is 15 amino acids long. Germline loops: CDR1 SNHLY, CDR2 FYNNEI.

CDR3 DNA: TGTGCCAGTACCGCCGACAGGTACAGCTACAATGAGCAGTTCTTC. This sequence encodes CASTADRYSYNEQFF. The J gene is TRBJ2-1, the V gene TRBV19; tentatively, D is TRBD1 (6 bases). Germline CDR1 is LNHDA and CDR2 is SQIVND (reference sequence). V was trimmed by 7 bases and J by 3 bases, leaving 16 bases between them. This CDR3 region has 15 residues.

The gene calls are TRBV29-1 and TRBJ1-2; D gene ambiguous. Germline loops: CDR1 SQVTM, CDR2 ANQGSEA. This CDR3 has 13 amino acids. Trimming pared 0 bases from V and 8 bases from J, leaving 13 bases between. CDR3 residues: CSVEDSGYEGYTF. In DNA form, the CDR3 reads TGCAGCGTTGAAGATTCGGGATATGAGGGCTACACCTTC.

This chain connects TRBV7-9 to TRBJ1-1; 7 bases map to TRBD1. V trimming: 8 bases; J trimming: 8 bases; junction bases outside the gene matches: 5. Germline CDR1 reads SEHNR; CDR2 reads FQNEAQ (reference sequence). This CDR3 contains 11 residues. CDR3 residues: CASATGAEAFF. Here the CDR3 DNA reads TGTGCCAGCGCTACAGGGGCGGAAGCTTTCTTT.

This clone was detected only a few times. The chain links TRBV5-1 to TRBJ2-3; 10 nucleotides agree with TRBD1. Germline V gene lookup returns CDR1 SGHRS and CDR2 YFSETQ. V lost 4 bases to trimming and J lost 7 bases; unmatched junction nucleotides: 12. The CDR3 spans 16 residues. In nucleotides, the CDR3 is TGCGCCAGCAGCCCTCTCGGGACAGGGGCCTCTTATACGCAGTATTTT. As protein: CASSPLGTGASYTQYF.

The chain joins TRBV6-6 to TRBJ1-6; no reliable D call. The V gene's germline CDR1 is MNHNY and CDR2 SVGAGI (reference sequence). CDR3 length equals 14 residues. V was trimmed by 6 bases and J by 3 bases, leaving 9 bases between them. In nucleotides, the CDR3 is TGTGCCAGCAGCCCTGTAGTCTATAATTCACCCCTCCACTTT. As protein: CASSPVVYNSPLHF.

The rearrangement links TRBV9 to TRBJ1-3; a possible D gene is TRBD1 (6 bases). This CDR3 region has 16 residues. Between the trimmed V and J ends, which lost 0 bases and 0 bases, there was a span of 10 bases. Looked up from germline, CDR1 is SGDLS and CDR2 is YYNGEE. This chain's CDR3 is CASSVGKQGSGNTIYF. In DNA form, the CDR3 reads TGTGCCAGCAGCGTAGGGAAACAGGGCTCTGGAAACACCATATATTTT.

This clone has a single count. The CDR3 region is CSVEDGTRSSYEQYF. In nucleotides, the CDR3 is TGCAGCGTTGAAGATGGGACCCGGAGCTCCTACGAGCAGTACTTC. This rearrangement joins TRBV29-1 to TRBJ2-7; D possibly matches TRBD1 or TRBD2 (5 bases each). Germline CDR1 is SQVTM and CDR2 is ANQGSEA. CDR3 length equals 15 residues. V shed 0 bases and J shed 0 bases, with 12 bases lying between them.

The chain has TRBV5-1 and TRBJ2-3; weak D call: TRBD1 (5 bases). CDR3 length equals 16 residues. V lost 3 bases and J lost 6, with 20 bases in between. Per germline, CDR1 SGHRS and CDR2 YFSETQ. The CDR3 DNA follows: TGCGCCAGCAGCTGGACGGGTGGTAGGGGAAGGGATACGCAGTATTTT. Its protein is CASSWTGGRGRDTQYF.

The rearrangement uses TRBV6-1 and TRBJ2-3; D uncertain. Germline V gives CDR1 MNHNS, CDR2 SASEGT. V was clipped by 8 bases and J by 4 bases, with 10 bases between them. The CDR3 sequence is 12 residues long. The CDR3 protein is CASQTGPDTQYF. For the CDR3, the DNA is TGTGCCAGCCAGACCGGACCAGATACGCAGTATTTT.

This clone was detected only a few times. This chain joins TRBV7-6 and TRBJ1-4, with D possibly being TRBD1 (5 bases). Germline CDR1 is SGHVS and CDR2 is FNYEAQ. The V end lost 2 bases, the J end lost 0 bases, and 7 bases lay between the germline ends. CDR3 length: 15 amino acids. DNA for the CDR3: TGTGCCAGCAGCTTAATAGGGGCAACTAATGAAAAACTGTTTTTT. It encodes CASSLIGATNEKLFF.

V gene TRBV6-5 combines with J gene TRBJ1-5, with D perhaps matching TRBD1 (5 bases). Germline V gene data show CDR1 as MNHEY and CDR2 as SVGAGI. The CDR3 consists of 16 residues. V was cut by 0 bases and J by 6 bases, with 15 bases left in between. Here the CDR3 reads CASSYSGGAVVQPQHF. The CDR3 region has the DNA TGTGCCAGCAGTTACTCTGGAGGGGCCGTAGTTCAGCCCCAGCATTTT.

V is TRBV6-1 and J is TRBJ2-2; 10 nucleotides agree with TRBD1. The CDR3 is 15 amino acids. Germline loops: CDR1 MNHNS, CDR2 SASEGT. The J segment lost 5 bases and the V segment lost 7 bases, leaving 7 bases of the junction unmatched. In DNA, the CDR3 is TGTGCCAGCACCGGGACAGGGGATTTGACCGGGGAGCTGTTTTTT. It codes for CASTGTGDLTGELFF.

This sequence joins TRBV30 and TRBJ2-7, with 9 bases that match TRBD1. V trimming: 5 bases; J trimming: 1 base; junction bases outside the gene matches: 3. Per the germline V gene, CDR1 is GTSNPN and CDR2 is SVGIG (reference sequence). The CDR3 spans 13 residues. CDR3 nucleotides: TGTGCCTGGTACGGACAGGGGTCCTACGAGCAGTACTTC. Residues: CAWYGQGSYEQYF.

The V and J genes are TRBV6-5 and TRBJ1-2, with D hard to call. Trimming removed 0 bases at V and 2 bases at J, with 7 bases between. Germline-derived CDR1 and CDR2 are MNHEY and SVGAGI. This CDR3 region has 14 residues. CDR3: CASSYSPRNYGYTF. CDR3 nucleotides: TGTGCCAGCAGTTACTCCCCCAGAAACTATGGCTACACCTTC.

This chain joins TRBV5-1 and TRBJ2-1; 10 bases match TRBD1. Germline values: CDR1 SGHRS, CDR2 YFSETQ. The CDR3 covers 15 residues. After removal of 1 base from V and 7 bases from J, the junction contained 5 bases not matched to a gene. CDR3 residues: CASSLNRDRGNEQFF. The CDR3 DNA follows: TGCGCCAGCAGCTTGAATCGGGACAGGGGTAATGAGCAGTTCTTC.

In this sample, this clone turned up a few times. The V and J genes are TRBV5-4 and TRBJ2-7; no clear D. The CDR3 loop spans 14 amino acids. CDR1 is SGHNT, CDR2 YYREEE, per germline (reference sequence). The V gene lost 2 bases and the J gene lost 2 bases, with 11 bases spanning the gap. As DNA, the CDR3 is TGTGCCAGCAGCTTTGGTCGCAGAACCTACGAGCAGTACTTC. It translates to CASSFGRRTYEQYF.